What follows are 7 T cell receptor beta chains derived from one specimen sequenced in a study of T-cell memory formation after mild COVID-19 (dated by TCRdb to the early 2020s). Library construction relied on 5' RACE. The reads were generated on an Illumina NovaSeq 6000. The public reads were reprocessed in TCRdb via fastp at Q25 and MiXCR, keeping in-frame beta chains. Identical CDR3 protein sequences are pooled into one entry, listed with their most common genes and DNA. Across this sample there are 240,000 or so distinct CDR3 sequences, with over 9% seen only once. The ten largest clonotypes hold more than 20% of the sample. Sequencing was done on a sample of PBMCs or a T cell subset sorted from them (not recorded which). These receptors all come from a young man who had mild COVID-19 (a few samples of this study predate the infection). The sample titles of this study are shuffled in the database, so cell type and time point are left out; the donor was told from shared clones.

The sample holds many counts of this clonotype. The chain links TRBV7-2 to TRBJ2-2, with TRBD2 matching 10 bases. V dropped 4 bases and J dropped 4; count of bases not matched to a gene: 9. The germline gives CDR1 SGHTA, CDR2 FQGNSA. The CDR3 covers 17 residues. CDR3 amino acids: CASSSQRGGRGTGELFF. In nucleotides, the CDR3 is TGTGCCAGCAGCTCTCAGCGGGGGGGCCGAGGCACCGGGGAGCTGTTTTTT.

This clonotype was detected many times. The chain carries TRBV20-1 and TRBJ2-4, with 9 nucleotides matching TRBD1. The CDR3 contains 13 residues. J lost 5 bases, V lost 6 bases, and 5 bases had no gene match. Germline-derived CDR1 and CDR2 are DFQATT and SNEGSKA (reference sequence). The CDR3 loop reads CSATGGHQNIQYF. The CDR3 nucleotides read TGCAGTGCCACAGGGGGCCACCAAAACATTCAGTACTTC.

Only a few counts were recorded for this clonotype. The J gene is TRBJ1-4, the V gene TRBV12-3 or TRBV12-4, with unresolved D. The CDR3 spans 12 residues. V lost 8 bases and J 3 bases, leaving 7 bases between the germline ends. CDR3 nucleotide sequence: TGTGCCAGCGCCCTGGCTAATGAAAAACTGTTTTTT. Translation gives CASALANEKLFF.

The chain has TRBV7-9 and TRBJ2-7; 7 positions match TRBD1. Germline V gives CDR1 SEHNR, CDR2 FQNEAQ (reference sequence). The CDR3 is 15 amino acids. The V and J ends lost 5 bases and 2 bases, in that order; junction bases with no gene match: 9. The DNA of the CDR3 is TGTGCCAGCAGCCTAAGGACAGGAGGTACCTACGAGCAGTACTTC. Translating gives CASSLRTGGTYEQYF.

This clonotype was picked up a small number of times. The chain has TRBV4-3 and TRBJ1-6; perhaps TRBD1 as D (6 bases). The CDR3 length is 14 residues. CDR1 and CDR2 (germline): LGHNA, YSLEER. V was trimmed by 4 bases and J by 8 bases, leaving 12 bases between them. The CDR3 reads CASSLGRGDSPLHF. CDR3 DNA: TGCGCCAGCAGCCTTGGCAGGGGTGATTCACCCCTCCACTTT.

There are a few counts of this clonotype. The CDR3 nucleotides read TGTGCCAGCATGGGACAAGTGAATCAGCCCCAGCATTTT. It codes for CASMGQVNQPQHF. The chain couples TRBV12-3 or TRBV12-4 to TRBJ1-5, with a possible D match to TRBD1 (6 bases). The CDR3 covers 13 residues. V was cut by 7 bases and J by 4 bases, with 11 bases left in between.

This clonotype was counted ten times or more. The V gene is TRBV7-2, the J gene TRBJ2-5; TRBD1 aligns across 7 bases. The V gene end was trimmed by 4 bases and the J gene end by 5 bases; junction bases not matched to a gene: 4. CDR1 and CDR2 (germline): SGHTA, FQGNSA. The CDR3 runs 13 residues. This CDR3 reads CASSSTGLETQYF. Here the CDR3 DNA reads TGTGCCAGCAGCTCGACAGGGTTGGAGACCCAGTACTTC.